This T cell receptor beta chain emerged from a study of OX40 agonist ivuxolimab in advanced cancers. As for the study in general: Participants averaged approximately 60 years of age (range about 23 to 80) and were approximately 81% male.

This clone occurred a few times. As yet, its antigen is unknown. The assay was immunoSEQ multiplex PCR, and TCRdb's table has in-frame clones only and misses some. This sample has about 70,000 clones, with 85% to 90% found just once. Study conclusions and caveats: Expanded clones belonging to CD8+ T cells outnumbered, on average, those of CD4+. Expanded peripheral T cell antigen specificity was not determined.

Peripheral blood came from all dose cohorts at three timepoints. V was pared by 5 bases and J by 5 bases, with 7 bases between. This CDR3 has 13 amino acids. CDR1 is MRHNA and CDR2 is SNTAGT in the germline V gene. This chain connects TRBV6-4 to TRBJ1-6; D is undetermined. This TCR was sampled from an adult with an advanced solid tumor such as melanoma, head and neck, liver or kidney cancer. The input for sequencing was CD4+ or CD8+ T cells sorted from blood, taken in a trial of the OX40 agonist ivuxolimab. CDR3 protein: CASSWGDNSPLHF. The CDR3 nucleotides are TGTGCCAGCAGTTGGGGTGATAATTCACCCCTCCACTTT.